This T cell receptor beta chain is drawn from a study of identical twins. Study findings and constraints: Abundant beta clonotypes from cord blood had fewer insertions, unlike memory repertoires, which showed none.

A word on this clonotype: Its target is unknown.

Each CDR3 protein is one row after TCRdb ran MiXCR on the 5' RACE reads. The sample shows about 240,000 distinct CDR3 sequences, 12% of them seen only once. Germline V lookup: CDR1 GTSNPN, CDR2 SVGIG (reference sequence). This CDR3 is 17 amino acids long. J gave up 5 bases and V 0 bases, and 6 bases lay outside the gene matches. Healthy Caucasians were all of the donors. This sample was shared with a second study, whose subject was yellow fever vaccine responses in identical twins.

The specimen was memory (CD45RO+) T cells sorted from blood. The gene calls are TRBV30 and TRBJ2-5, with TRBD2 identical over 16 bases. The sequence was collected from a woman under 30 in good health. For the CDR3, the DNA is TGTGCCTGGAGTGTGGGACTAGCGGGAGGGAGTTACGAGACCCAGTACTTC. Translated: CAWSVGLAGGSYETQYF. Full variable domain (missing parts from reference TRBV30 and TRBJ2-5): SQTIHQWPATLVQPVGSPLSLECTVEGTSNPNLYWYRQAAGRGLQLLFYSVGIGQISSEVPQNLSASRPQDRQFILSSKKLLLSDSGFYLCAWSVGLAGGSYETQYFGPGTRLLVL.